The 6 T cell receptor beta chains listed next were all sequenced from one sample in a study of persistence of HIV-infected CD4 T cells. The libraries were made with immunoSEQ version 4 in survey mode. The table came from immunoSEQ multiplex PCR; TCRdb's copy has only in-frame clones and leaves some out. The sample has about 21,000 clones, around 82% seen once. Lysates of CMV-infected fibroblasts at around 10 ug/mL stimulated these cells. Sorting selected CD4+ T cells upregulating both CD40 ligand and CD69. These receptors have no identified antigens. Material: CD4+ T cells sorted from PBMCs after roughly 18-hour stimulation, obtained from a patient who received antiretroviral therapy. These receptor sequences come from an adult man with HIV who was CMV-seropositive.

This clone was detected once. The chain is built from TRBV28 and TRBJ1-1, with 12 bases matching TRBD1. Trimming took 6 bases from V and 4 from J; bases not matched to a gene: 6. CDR3 size: 15 residues. Germline CDR1 and CDR2: MDHEN and SYDVKM. The CDR3 coding sequence is TGTGCCAGCAGCCCGGGACAGGGGGCAGTCACTGAAGCTTTCTTT. As protein: CASSPGQGAVTEAFF.

In this sample, this clone is medium-sized. In DNA form, the CDR3 reads TGTGCCAGCAGGCTGGGACCCAACAATGAGCAGTTCTTC. Translating gives CASRLGPNNEQFF. The gene calls are TRBV12-3 or TRBV12-4 and TRBJ2-1; perhaps D is TRBD1 or TRBD2 (5 bases each). The CDR3 is 13 residues long. Trimming left V 6 bases short and J 5 bases short, with 11 bases between.

This clone appeared a single time. This chain joins TRBV3-1 (or the pseudogene TRBV3-2) and TRBJ2-7; no clear D. V lost 0 bases to trimming and J lost 1 base, with 7 bases between them. CDR3 length equals 14 residues. Per germline, CDR1 LGHDT and CDR2 YNNKEL (reference sequence). The CDR3 spells CASSQDLSSYEQYF. The CDR3 nucleotides are TGTGCCAGCAGCCAAGATCTAAGTTCCTACGAGCAGTACTTC.

This clone was counted once. Within the sample, other DNA sequences also encode this same CDR3. This chain joins TRBV10-3 and TRBJ2-1; TRBD1 aligns across 8 bases. The germline CDR1 and CDR2 sequences are ENHRY and SYGVKD. J was trimmed by 4 bases and V by 2 bases; bases with no gene match: 10. The CDR3 has 17 amino acids. CDR3 DNA: TGTGCCATCAGTGAGAGGCCGGGACAGGCGGGATACAATGAGCAGTTCTTC. Its translation is CAISERPGQAGYNEQFF.

J is TRBJ1-4 and V is TRBV24-1, with D unclear. The germline V gene has CDR1 KGHDR and CDR2 SFDVKD. There are 15 residues in the CDR3. The V and J ends lost 0 bases and 4 bases respectively, with 8 bases between them. CDR3 bases: TGTGCCACCAGTGATTTGGCGCAGCTTAATGAAAAACTGTTTTTT. Amino acids: CATSDLAQLNEKLFF.

This clone is medium-sized within its sample. J is TRBJ2-7 and V is TRBV12-3 or TRBV12-4, with no clear D. V shed 3 bases and J shed 3 bases, with 6 bases lying between them. The CDR3 has 12 residues. DNA for the CDR3: TGTGCCAGCAGTTTGGGGATCTACGAGCAGTACTTC. It is translated as CASSLGIYEQYF.